This T cell receptor (beta chain) was profiled in a study of read filtering for tumor transcriptome and immune sequencing. This clonotype is a singleton in its sample. What it binds is not known. This may come from a read error, since a much larger clone is one base off. Study conclusions and caveats: About 77% of IR-seq clonotypes had a single read, yet these held approximately 4% of reads.

From around 440 ng of RNA, a library with molecular barcoded alpha/delta and beta/gamma adaptors was made. TCRdb itself ran the reads through MiXCR, one entry per CDR3 protein. The data hold over 50,000 distinct CDR3 sequences, with roughly 19% observed a single time. CDR1 and CDR2 (germline): KGHDR, SFDVKD. CDR3 length equals 13 residues. The V call is TRBV24-1, the J call TRBJ1-6; D not resolved. The source is a donor over 35 with multiple myeloma. Sequenced input: a population of CD138-negative cells sorted from bone marrow. The CDR3 DNA reads as TGTGCCACCAGTGATCCGCGAGGTTCATCCCTCCACTTT. This codes for CATSDPRGSSLHF.